The source of this T cell receptor (beta chain) is a study of blood T cell repertoires in COVID-19. Background on the study: Material from acute and convalescent COVID-19 was sourced from the United States, Italy and Spain.

It was during active infection that Seattle patients were enrolled and then longitudinally followed. Data came from immunoSEQ multiplex PCR; TCRdb stores just in-frame clones and leaves some out. The data hold 75,000 to 95,000 clones, with approximately 79% observed a single time. The germline gives CDR1 SGHAT, CDR2 FQNNGV. CDR3 size: 14 residues. Trimming took 5 bases from V and 5 from J; bases not matched to a gene: 7. The receptor comes from a man in his sixties or seventies with COVID-19, enrolled during active disease. Sequencing used peripheral blood. The V call is TRBV11-2, the J call TRBJ1-1; 8 nucleotides line up with TRBD1. The CDR3 region has the DNA TGTGCCAGCAGCGTCGGACAGGGTTTTACTGAAGCTTTCTTT. This codes for CASSVGQGFTEAFF.